These 29 T cell receptor beta chains were all obtained from the same sample, sequenced in a study of T cells after yellow fever vaccination. Each CDR3 protein gets one entry after TCRdb re-called the 5' RACE reads with MiXCR. The table shows about 300,000 distinct CDR3 sequences, with 6.8% occurring only once. The sample here was PBMCs, taken 35 to 50 days after the first yellow fever vaccination. All receptors come from a man aged 18 to 30 who received the YFV17D yellow fever vaccine.

V usage is TRBV14 and J usage is TRBJ2-1; TRBD2 agrees at 10 bases. The length of the CDR3 is 16 residues. J lost 7 bases, V lost 3 bases, and 9 bases had no gene match. Per the germline V gene, CDR1 is SGHDN and CDR2 is FVKESK. The DNA of the CDR3 is TGTGCCAGCAGCCACCGGAGGACTAGCGGTCGAAATGAGCAGTTCTTC. It translates to CASSHRRTSGRNEQFF.

This clonotype was seen a handful of times. This chain links TRBV5-1 with TRBJ1-2, with TRBD1 matching 9 bases. The V gene end was trimmed by 4 bases and the J gene end by 4 bases; junction bases not matched to a gene: 11. The CDR3 length is 16 residues. CDR1 and CDR2 from the germline V gene are SGHRS and YFSETQ. The CDR3 region has the DNA TGCGCCAGCAGCCCCGGACAGGACAGGGGTGTCTATGGCTACACCTTC. This gives the protein CASSPGQDRGVYGYTF.

The chain links TRBV4-3 to TRBJ2-7, with TRBD2 as a possible D gene (6 bases). Trimming took off 1 base at V and 1 base at J, with 17 bases between the two ends. The CDR3 sequence is 17 residues long. Germline V gene data show CDR1 as LGHNA and CDR2 as YSLEER. This CDR3 is CASSQGGDSKGSYEQYV. DNA for the CDR3: TGCGCCAGCAGCCAAGGAGGGGACTCAAAAGGGTCCTACGAGCAGTACGTC.

This clonotype was observed a few times. The rearrangement joins TRBV7-9 to TRBJ2-7; weak D call: TRBD1 (6 bases). The CDR3 extends over 15 amino acids. Germline V CDR1 and CDR2: SEHNR, FQNEAQ (reference sequence). Trimming took 4 bases from V and 0 from J, leaving 13 bases between them. This CDR3 reads CASSWGQGSSYEQYF. CDR3 nucleotides: TGTGCCAGCAGCTGGGGGCAGGGGAGCTCCTACGAGCAGTACTTC.

The table lists this clonotype with many counts. CDR3 DNA: TGCGCCAGCAGTAAGCGATCGAACACCGGGGAGCTGTTTTTT. It yields the protein CASSKRSNTGELFF. This chain uses TRBV5-1 with TRBJ2-2; D remains ambiguous. The CDR3 extends over 14 amino acids. Between the trimmed V and J ends, which lost 5 bases and 0 bases, there was a span of 8 bases. CDR1 SGHRS and CDR2 YFSETQ come from the germline V gene. The entire variable domain, with the rest obtained from reference TRBV5-1 and TRBJ2-2, is as follows: KAGVTQTPRYLIKTRGQQVTLSCSPISGHRSVSWYQQTPGQGLQFLFEYFSETQRNKGNFPGRFSGRQFSNSRSEMNVSTLELGDSALYLCASSKRSNTGELFFGEGSRLTVL.

This clonotype has a handful of counts. V usage is TRBV4-3 and J usage is TRBJ2-2, with D hard to call. Deletions cut 1 base from V and 4 bases from J, with 10 bases between. Germline values: CDR1 LGHNA, CDR2 YSLEER. This CDR3 region has 15 residues. The CDR3 DNA follows: TGCGCCAGCAGCCAAGTTTACCGAACCACCGGGGAGCTGTTTTTT. Encoded protein: CASSQVYRTTGELFF.

This chain joins TRBV7-2 and TRBJ1-1; D gene uncertain. V was cut by 5 bases and J by 6 bases, with 16 bases left in between. Germline V gene sequence: CDR1 SGHTA, CDR2 FQGNSA. The CDR3 consists of 14 residues. The CDR3 is CASSPLREVAEAFF. CDR3 bases: TGTGCCAGCAGCCCTTTAAGGGAGGTCGCTGAAGCTTTCTTT.

This clonotype was observed many times. This chain joins TRBV4-1 and TRBJ2-4, with a weak D call TRBD1 (5 bases). V lost 0 bases, J lost 4 bases, and 13 bases lay in between. The CDR3 is 16 amino acids. Germline loops: CDR1 MGHRA, CDR2 YSYEKL. CDR3 DNA: TGCGCCAGCAGCCAAGATTCTCAGGGTATAAAAAACATTCAGTACTTC. It specifies CASSQDSQGIKNIQYF.

This sequence joins TRBV11-2 and TRBJ2-5, with 7 nucleotides matching TRBD1. Germline V gene data show CDR1 as SGHAT and CDR2 as FQNNGV. This CDR3 is built from 14 residues. The ends lost 1 base at V and 7 bases at J; junction bases unmatched: 6. The CDR3 reads CASSLGDSHGTQYF. CDR3 sequence (DNA): TGTGCCAGCAGCTTAGGGGACAGCCATGGGACCCAGTACTTC. Based on the CDR3 plus reference TRBV11-2 and TRBJ2-5, the full variable domain is EAGVAQSPRYKIIEKRQSVAFWCNPISGHATLYWYQQILGQGPKLLIQFQNNGVVDDSQLPKDRFSAERLKGVDSTLKIQPAKLEDSAVYLCASSLGDSHGTQYFGPGTRLLVL.

CDR3 sequence reads: CIIRGDYSYEQYV. CDR3 bases: TGCATCATTAGAGGGGACTACTCCTACGAGCAGTACGTC. The chain employs TRBV29-1 and TRBJ2-7, with TRBD2 matching 7 bases. This CDR3 spans 13 amino acids. Germline values: CDR1 SQVTM, CDR2 ANQGSEA.

This chain joins TRBV12-3 or TRBV12-4 and TRBJ1-5, with 8 bases fitting TRBD1. V gave up 6 bases and J gave up 0 bases; unmatched junction bases: 7. The CDR3 is made up of 16 amino acids. The CDR3 sequence: CASSPRGPNSNQPQHF. DNA for the CDR3: TGTGCCAGCAGCCCCAGGGGGCCTAATAGCAATCAGCCCCAGCATTTT.

This clonotype turned up a few times. V is TRBV6-5 and J is TRBJ2-1; a possible D gene is TRBD1 (5 bases). This CDR3 spans 14 amino acids. Trimming took off 2 bases at V and 0 bases at J, with 5 bases between the two ends. Per the germline V gene, CDR1 is MNHEY and CDR2 is SVGAGI. The CDR3 region is CASSYDSSYNEQFF. The CDR3 DNA reads TGTGCCAGCAGTTACGACAGCTCCTACAATGAGCAGTTCTTC.

This chain links TRBV20-1 with TRBJ1-4; D not certain. Trimming shortened V by 3 bases and J by 6 bases, and 14 bases separated the two germline ends. The V gene's germline CDR1 is DFQATT and CDR2 SNEGSKA (reference sequence). This CDR3 has 14 residues. As DNA, the CDR3 is TGCAGTGCTAGTAGCTCTGGAGGTCATGAAAAACTGTTTTTT. Encoded protein: CSASSSGGHEKLFF.

This clonotype was observed a handful of times. The chain combines TRBV4-3 with TRBJ2-2; possible D gene TRBD2, 7 bases. This CDR3 has 16 amino acids. In germline, CDR1 is LGHNA, CDR2 YSLEER. Trimming shortened V by 6 bases and J by 0 bases, and 14 bases separated the two germline ends. The CDR3 nucleotides read TGCGCCAGCAGTCTTATAGGGGGGGCGAACACCGGGGAGCTGTTTTTT. It codes for CASSLIGGANTGELFF.

In its sample, this clonotype was seen many times. V is TRBV4-3 and J is TRBJ2-5, with TRBD2 matching over 15 bases. The CDR3 has 18 residues. Looked up from germline, CDR1 is LGHNA and CDR2 is YSLEER. Unmatched junction bases numbered 6, after V lost 0 bases and J lost 4 bases. DNA for the CDR3: TGCGCCAGCAGCCAAGATTCCTCGGGACTAGCGGGGGGAGAGACCCAGTACTTC. Amino acid sequence: CASSQDSSGLAGGETQYF.

The V call is TRBV7-2, the J call TRBJ2-1, with D uncertain. The CDR3 has 14 amino acids. Germline-derived CDR1 and CDR2 are SGHTA and FQGNSA. The V and J ends lost 2 bases and 4 bases respectively, with 9 bases between them. CDR3 in DNA: TGTGCCAGCAGCTTATTGGGCTTATACAATGAGCAGTTCTTC. It specifies CASSLLGLYNEQFF.

This clonotype was found many times. V and J are TRBV5-1 and TRBJ2-7, with 8 bases that match TRBD2. The germline CDR1 and CDR2 sequences are SGHRS and YFSETQ. The CDR3 loop spans 11 amino acids. CDR3 bases: TGCGCCAGCAGCTTGGGCGGGACTAGGGACGTC. Its protein product is CASSLGGTRDV.

This clonotype came up a few times. The J gene is TRBJ1-4, the V gene TRBV3-1; 9 nucleotides align to TRBD1. This CDR3 has 15 amino acids. Unmatched junction bases numbered 6, after V lost 3 bases and J lost 7 bases. CDR1 is LGHDT, CDR2 YNNKEL, per germline (reference sequence). This CDR3 is CASSQPGTGPEKLFF. CDR3 in DNA: TGTGCCAGCAGCCAGCCCGGGACAGGGCCTGAAAAACTGTTTTTT. The full variable domain, completed using reference TRBV3-1 and TRBJ1-4, is DTAVSQTPKYLVTQMGNDKSIKCEQNLGHDTMYWYKQDSKKFLKIMFSYNNKELIINETVPNRFSPKSPDKAHLNLHINSLELGDSAVYFCASSQPGTGPEKLFFGSGTQLSVL.

This clonotype was recorded a few times. CDR3 DNA sequence: TGTGCCAGCAGCAAAGCCGGGGGGGCCTCATTGCAAGAGACCCAGTACTTC. Translation: CASSKAGGASLQETQYF. The chain employs TRBV7-9 and TRBJ2-5; 8 nucleotides match TRBD2. The length of the CDR3 is 17 residues. The junction had 13 bases not matched to a gene; V was cut back by 5 bases and J by 2 bases. CDR1 is SEHNR and CDR2 is FQNEAQ in the germline V gene (reference sequence).

The chain carries TRBV6-6 and TRBJ1-5; D gene ambiguous. Germline CDR1 MNHNY, CDR2 SVGAGI (reference sequence). CDR3 length: 13 amino acids. V lost 5 bases and J 7 bases, leaving 12 bases between the germline ends. The CDR3 region is CASSRRTGQPQHF. The CDR3 coding sequence is TGTGCCAGCAGTCGGAGGACGGGGCAGCCCCAGCATTTT.

This clonotype was recorded a few times. CDR3 loop: CSVGQGGTDTQYF. CDR3 DNA sequence: TGCAGCGTTGGACAGGGCGGCACAGATACGCAGTATTTT. The chain is built from TRBV29-1 and TRBJ2-3; 7 bases are a match to TRBD1. CDR1 and CDR2 from the germline V gene are SQVTM and ANQGSEA. CDR3 length equals 13 residues. Germline trimming cut 4 bases from V and 1 base from J; bases unmatched to any gene: 2.

There are a few counts of this clonotype. The chain links TRBV5-1 to TRBJ2-2, with D hard to call. Trimming took off 1 base at V and 0 bases at J, with 10 bases between the two ends. There are 16 residues in the CDR3. CDR1 and CDR2 (germline): SGHRS, YFSETQ. CDR3 sequence (DNA): TGCGCCAGCAGCTTGTTTGAGAATTCGAACACCGGGGAGCTGTTTTTT. It encodes CASSLFENSNTGELFF. The variable domain in full, completed from reference TRBV5-1 and TRBJ2-2, reads KAGVTQTPRYLIKTRGQQVTLSCSPISGHRSVSWYQQTPGQGLQFLFEYFSETQRNKGNFPGRFSGRQFSNSRSEMNVSTLELGDSALYLCASSLFENSNTGELFFGEGSRLTVL.

This clonotype was observed many times. The chain has TRBV5-6 and TRBJ2-7; D is perhaps TRBD1 or TRBD2 (5 bases each). Germline V lookup: CDR1 SGHDT, CDR2 YYEEEE. The CDR3 totals 14 residues. V dropped 2 bases and J dropped 2 bases, with 11 bases sitting between them. The CDR3 is CASSFRDATYEQYV. The CDR3 DNA reads as TGTGCCAGCAGCTTCCGGGACGCCACCTACGAGCAGTACGTC.

A note on this clonotype: A much larger clone lies one base from this, so it may be a read error. Because it lacks the conserved phenylalanine or tryptophan at the end, this CDR3 is likely a read error. This rearrangement joins TRBV7-2 to TRBJ2-3, with D hard to call. CDR1 and CDR2 from the germline V gene are SGHTA and FQGNSA. The CDR3 has 12 residues. Trimming took 3 bases from V and 2 from J, leaving 3 bases between them. The CDR3 region has the DNA TGTGCCAGCAGCTTTTACACAGATACGCAGTATTCT. It is translated as CASSFYTDTQYS.

The J gene is TRBJ1-2, the V gene TRBV12-3 or TRBV12-4; D is undetermined. The V and J ends lost 9 bases and 4 bases respectively, with 15 bases between them. The CDR3 extends over 13 amino acids. CDR3 sequence (DNA): TGTGCCAGTATGCCGACGCAGATCTATGGCTACACCTTC. It translates to CASMPTQIYGYTF.

This clonotype has only a few counts. V gene TRBV10-3 combines with J gene TRBJ2-7; D tentatively reads TRBD1 or TRBD2 (5 bases each). The CDR3 runs to 12 residues. Germline CDR1 reads ENHRY; CDR2 reads SYGVKD. Trimming removed 10 bases at V and 4 bases at J, with 14 bases between. This CDR3 reads CATGSTGYEQYV. The CDR3 DNA reads TGTGCCACAGGGTCGACGGGGTACGAGCAGTACGTC.

This chain connects TRBV4-3 to TRBJ2-5; D gene uncertain. Germline CDR1 is LGHNA and CDR2 is YSLEER. The CDR3 has 16 amino acids. Between the trimmed V and J ends, which lost 4 bases and 1 base, there was a span of 16 bases. CDR3 bases: TGCGCCAGCAGCCCCCTGAGGTCGGGCAGCCAAGAGACCCAGTACTTC. Protein: CASSPLRSGSQETQYF.

This clonotype was seen repeatedly, ten times or more. The chain has TRBV7-3 and TRBJ2-2; no clear D. CDR1 is SGHTA and CDR2 is FQGTGA in the germline V gene. There are 13 residues in the CDR3. The germline V and J ends were trimmed by 5 bases and 0 bases, with 4 bases remaining between them. CDR3 sequence (DNA): TGTGCCAGCAGCCCGGCGAACACCGGGGAGCTGTTTTTT. Its protein product is CASSPANTGELFF.

In this sample, this clonotype turned up a few times. This chain links TRBV4-3 with TRBJ1-6, with no clear D. Trimming cost V 0 bases and J 9 bases, with 9 bases left between them. Germline CDR1 LGHNA, CDR2 YSLEER. The CDR3 is 14 amino acids. CDR3: CASSQEVQASPLHF. Here the CDR3 DNA reads TGCGCCAGCAGCCAAGAAGTACAAGCTTCACCCCTCCACTTT.